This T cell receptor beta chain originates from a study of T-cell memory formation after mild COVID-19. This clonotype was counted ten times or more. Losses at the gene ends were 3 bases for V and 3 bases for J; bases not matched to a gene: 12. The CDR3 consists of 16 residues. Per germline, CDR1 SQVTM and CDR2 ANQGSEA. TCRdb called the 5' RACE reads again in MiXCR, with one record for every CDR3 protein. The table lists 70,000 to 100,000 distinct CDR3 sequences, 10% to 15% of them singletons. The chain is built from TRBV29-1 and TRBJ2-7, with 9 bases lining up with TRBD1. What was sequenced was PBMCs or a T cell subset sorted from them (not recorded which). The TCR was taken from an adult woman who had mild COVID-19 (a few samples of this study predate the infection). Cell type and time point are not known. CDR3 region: CSVEGATGTGLYEQYF. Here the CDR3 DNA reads TGCAGCGTTGAGGGGGCAACCGGGACAGGGCTCTACGAGCAGTACTTC.